These 26 T cell receptor beta chains were all obtained from the same sample, sequenced in a study of T cells in Graves' hyperthyroidism and ophthalmopathy. Amplification of TCR beta CDR3 regions was performed using RNA transcripts as template. The HTBI set primed first-round TCR CDR3 RT-PCR. Using its own MiXCR run on the multiplex PCR reads, TCRdb lists one record per CDR3 protein. Among over 300,000 distinct CDR3 sequences listed, about an eighth were seen once. Sequenced: blood. The receptor set was obtained from a woman aged 35 to 49 with Graves' ophthalmopathy.

This clonotype was observed a handful of times. A much bigger clone sits one base away, suggesting this may be a read error. Without the conserved terminal phenylalanine or tryptophan, this CDR3 likely stems from a read error. This sequence joins TRBV12-3 or TRBV12-4 and TRBJ1-1; no firm D call. V was trimmed by 8 bases and J by 0 bases, leaving 13 bases between them. The length of the CDR3 is 14 residues. DNA for the CDR3: TGTGCCAGCGGAACACACGACATGAACACTGAAGCTTTCTCT. Its protein is CASGTHDMNTEAFS.

This clonotype showed up many times. The V call is TRBV12-3 or TRBV12-4, the J call TRBJ2-1; D is unclear. Trimming removed 6 bases at V and 6 bases at J, with 18 bases between. The CDR3 length is 15 residues. CDR3 sequence: CASSTSVSLGNEQFF. For the CDR3, the DNA is TGTGCCAGCAGCACAAGCGTTTCACTCGGCAATGAGCAGTTCTTC.

This clonotype came up a few times. A read error may explain this, as a much larger clone is one base away. The chain carries TRBV11-2 and TRBJ1-1; D uncertain. The CDR3 is 14 amino acids. The germline V and J ends were trimmed by 1 base and 0 bases, with 6 bases remaining between them. Germline lookup yields CDR1 SGHAT and CDR2 FQNNGV. CDR3: CASSLGMVNTEAFF. The CDR3 bases are TGTGCCAGCAGCTTAGGTATGGTGAACACTGAAGCTTTCTTT.

This clonotype came up many times. The CDR3 is CASSPRRYYNEQFF. In DNA, the CDR3 is TGTGCCAGCAGCCCACGCAGGTACTACAATGAGCAGTTCTTC. The genes are TRBV7-2 and TRBJ2-1; D is ambiguous. The V gene's germline CDR1 is SGHTA and CDR2 FQGNSA. This CDR3 is 14 amino acids long. The V end was cut by 5 bases, the J end by 3 bases, with 11 bases between. Filled out from reference TRBV7-2 and TRBJ2-1, the complete variable domain reads GAGVSQSPSNKVTEKGKDVELRCDPISGHTALYWYRQSLGQGLEFLIYFQGNSAPDKSGLPSDRFSAERTGGSVSTLTIQRTQQEDSAVYLCASSPRRYYNEQFFGPGTRLTVL.

This clonotype showed up just a few times. The CDR3 reads CASRIKGTDTQYF. The CDR3 DNA is TGTGCCAGTAGGATAAAGGGGACAGATACGCAGTATTTT. The genes are TRBV19 and TRBJ2-3; TRBD1 might be the D (5 bases). Trimming stripped 6 bases from V and 3 bases from J, with 10 bases between. Per germline, CDR1 LNHDA and CDR2 SQIVND (reference sequence). CDR3 length equals 13 residues.

This clonotype showed up many times. The chain carries TRBV2 and TRBJ1-2, with a possible D match to TRBD1 (5 bases). This CDR3 comprises 13 residues. Trimming stripped 3 bases from V and 6 bases from J, with 11 bases between. Germline CDR1 SNHLY, CDR2 FYNNEI. This CDR3 reads CASSEDKTHGYTF. For the CDR3, the DNA is TGTGCCAGCAGTGAGGACAAGACCCATGGCTACACCTTC.

There are a few counts of this clonotype. The chain combines TRBV6-2 or TRBV6-3 with TRBJ2-7; TRBD2 matches at 14 bases. CDR3 length equals 16 residues. V shed 2 bases, J shed 7 bases, and the junction held 7 bases outside the gene matches. Per the germline V gene, CDR1 is MNHEY and CDR2 is SVGEGT. CDR3 in DNA: TGTGCCAGCAGTTACGCGGGACTAGCGGGAGCAGGGGAGCAGTACTTC. Its protein product is CASSYAGLAGAGEQYF.

This clonotype has at least ten counts. The chain is built from TRBV29-1 and TRBJ2-7; D perhaps matches TRBD2 (6 bases). Germline CDR1 is SQVTM and CDR2 is ANQGSEA. The V gene lost 5 bases and the J gene lost 1 base, with 9 bases spanning the gap. The CDR3 loop spans 12 amino acids. This chain's CDR3 is CSVLSGSYEQYF. In DNA, the CDR3 is TGCAGCGTTCTTAGCGGTTCCTACGAGCAGTACTTC.

This clonotype was seen repeatedly, ten times or more. The chain has TRBV5-5 and TRBJ1-1, with a possible D match to TRBD1 (6 bases). Trimming pared 4 bases from V and 5 bases from J, leaving 12 bases between. CDR1 is SGHKS, CDR2 YYEKEE, per germline (reference sequence). The CDR3 length is 13 residues. In DNA, the CDR3 is TGTGCCAGCAGCCGACACAGGGCTACTGAAGCTTTCTTT. Its protein is CASSRHRATEAFF. Drawing the rest from reference TRBV5-5 and TRBJ1-1, the complete variable domain is DAGVTQSPTHLIKTRGQQVTLRCSPISGHKSVSWYQQVLGQGPQFIFQYYEKEERGRGNFPDRFSARQFPNYSSELNVNALLLGDSALYLCASSRHRATEAFFGQGTRLTVV.

This clonotype was counted only a few times. The V gene is TRBV10-2, the J gene TRBJ1-2, with 7 bases matching TRBD1. Germline CDR1 is WSHSY and CDR2 is SAAADI. V lost 1 base and J lost 4; bases outside the gene matches: 9. This CDR3 region has 16 residues. The CDR3 DNA reads as TGCGCCAGCAGTGAGTTCAAGACAGGGTCACCCTATGGCTACACCTTC. It is translated as CASSEFKTGSPYGYTF.

The chain is built from TRBV7-2 and TRBJ1-3; the D is unclear. The CDR3 extends over 16 amino acids. Germline assignment: CDR1 SGHTA and CDR2 FQGNSA. The V and J ends lost 1 base and 5 bases respectively, with 15 bases between them. Here the CDR3 reads CASSLGVGPTRNTIYF. As DNA, the CDR3 is TGTGCCAGCAGCTTAGGAGTCGGTCCGACGAGAAACACCATATATTTT.

This clonotype was recorded only once. The CDR3 loop reads CASSRDRTNEQFF. Written as DNA, the CDR3 is TGTGCCAGCAGCCGGGACAGAACAAATGAGCAGTTCTTC. The chain has TRBV11-2 and TRBJ2-1; 7 bases are shared with TRBD1. The CDR3 consists of 13 residues. Germline loops: CDR1 SGHAT, CDR2 FQNNGV. V gave up 5 bases and J gave up 7 bases; unmatched junction bases: 5. Full variable domain (missing parts from reference TRBV11-2 and TRBJ2-1): EAGVAQSPRYKIIEKRQSVAFWCNPISGHATLYWYQQILGQGPKLLIQFQNNGVVDDSQLPKDRFSAERLKGVDSTLKIQPAKLEDSAVYLCASSRDRTNEQFFGPGTRLTVL.

This clonotype was seen only a few times. V and J are TRBV3-1 and TRBJ2-7; 9 positions agree with TRBD2. This CDR3 has 17 amino acids. Germline CDR1 and CDR2: LGHDT and YNNKEL (reference sequence). V lost 1 base and J lost 5; bases outside the gene matches: 12. CDR3 nucleotides: TGTGCCAGCAGCCAAGGGACACCGGGACTAGCCCCCCACGAGCAGTACTTC. This encodes CASSQGTPGLAPHEQYF.

This clonotype was seen many times. The chain joins TRBV2 to TRBJ2-2; D not resolved. Trimming stripped 7 bases from V and 0 bases from J, with 9 bases between. CDR3 size: 14 residues. Germline assignment: CDR1 SNHLY and CDR2 FYNNEI. The chain's CDR3 is CASNLQANTGELFF. The CDR3 nucleotides are TGTGCCAGCAACCTCCAGGCGAACACCGGGGAGCTGTTTTTT.

This clonotype was detected many times. The chain combines TRBV19 with TRBJ1-1; the D is unclear. Germline loops: CDR1 LNHDA, CDR2 SQIVND (reference sequence). Trimming pared 4 bases from V and 1 base from J, leaving 13 bases between. The CDR3 has 15 residues. The CDR3 bases are TGTGCCAGTAGTACGCCATACCCACAGAACACTGAAGCTTTCTTT. Encoded protein: CASSTPYPQNTEAFF.

Ten or more counts support this clonotype. The chain combines TRBV29-1 with TRBJ2-7; D call uncertain. Germline V CDR1 and CDR2: SQVTM, ANQGSEA. This CDR3 is built from 14 residues. With 5 bases removed from V and 2 bases from J, the gap between germline ends came to 16 bases. CDR3 coding DNA: TGCAGCGTTTTGGGATACTTAGGAACCTACGAGCAGTACTTC. This sequence encodes CSVLGYLGTYEQYF.

V is TRBV7-3 and J is TRBJ2-1, with D possibly being TRBD1 or TRBD2 (6 bases each). Per the germline V gene, CDR1 is SGHTA and CDR2 is FQGTGA. V gave up 5 bases and J gave up 3 bases, with 20 bases separating them. This CDR3 spans 17 amino acids. The CDR3: CASSRNLGGLSYNEQFF. As DNA, the CDR3 is TGTGCCAGCAGCCGCAACCTTGGGGGGCTCAGCTACAATGAGCAGTTCTTC. The entire variable domain, with the rest obtained from reference TRBV7-3 and TRBJ2-1, is as follows: GAGVSQTPSNKVTEKGKYVELRCDPISGHTALYWYRQSLGQGPEFLIYFQGTGAADDSGLPNDRFFAVRPEGSVSTLKIQRTERGDSAVYLCASSRNLGGLSYNEQFFGPGTRLTVL.

In its sample, this clonotype was seen a few times. J is TRBJ2-7 and V is TRBV3-1; the D is unclear. In germline, CDR1 is LGHDT, CDR2 YNNKEL (reference sequence). V gave up 3 bases and J gave up 4 bases, with 22 bases separating them. The CDR3 runs 17 residues. CDR3 coding DNA: TGTGCCAGCAGCCAGGGTTGGTTTTCTAGAAGAGAATACGAGCAGTACTTC. Its protein product is CASSQGWFSRREYEQYF.

This clonotype has a handful of counts. This chain connects TRBV13 to TRBJ1-2, with TRBD1 identical over 7 bases. Germline values: CDR1 PRHDT, CDR2 FYEKMQ (reference sequence). V lost 1 base to trimming and J lost 3 bases; unmatched junction nucleotides: 2. CDR3 length equals 14 residues. The CDR3 sequence: CASSLEQGDYGYTF. CDR3 nucleotides: TGTGCCAGCAGCTTAGAGCAGGGGGACTATGGCTACACCTTC.

This clonotype was counted ten times or more. V and J are TRBV11-2 and TRBJ1-1; maybe TRBD1 (6 bases). In germline, CDR1 is SGHAT, CDR2 FQNNGV. Trimming took 3 bases from V and 4 from J, leaving 21 bases between them. CDR3 length: 17 amino acids. The CDR3 reads CASSFPPGSLGATEAFF. The CDR3 DNA is TGTGCCAGCAGCTTCCCACCCGGCTCGTTGGGGGCCACTGAAGCTTTCTTT.

This clonotype was recorded a few times. This chain connects TRBV11-2 to TRBJ2-1, with D perhaps matching TRBD2 (5 bases). Germline assignment: CDR1 SGHAT and CDR2 FQNNGV. V lost 2 bases to trimming and J lost 10 bases, with 12 bases between them. This CDR3 has 13 residues. CDR3 coding DNA: TGTGCCAGCAGCTTAAGGGAGAGCTCCGAGCAGTTCTTC. Encoded protein: CASSLRESSEQFF.

V usage is TRBV5-6 and J usage is TRBJ2-2; possibly TRBD2 for D (6 bases). Trimming removed 1 base from V and 0 bases from J, with 13 bases in between. The germline V gene encodes CDR1 SGHDT and CDR2 YYEEEE. This CDR3 contains 17 residues. The CDR3 protein is CASSLLGGTSNTGELFF. CDR3 DNA sequence: TGTGCCAGCAGCTTGTTGGGCGGGACGTCGAACACCGGGGAGCTGTTTTTT.

This clonotype was observed many times. A much larger clone differs by one base, so this may be a read error. The chain recombines TRBV6-1 with TRBJ2-7, with 12 bases matching TRBD2. CDR1 MNHNS and CDR2 SASEGT come from the germline V gene. There are 14 residues in the CDR3. Written as DNA, the CDR3 is TGTACCAGCAGTGAGCGGACTAGCGGGGTCGGGCAGTACTTC. This encodes CTSSERTSGVGQYF.

This clonotype was picked up many times. The CDR3 is CASSVPVYNEQFF. CDR3 bases: TGTGCCAGCAGTGTGCCGGTTTACAATGAGCAGTTCTTC. The J gene is TRBJ2-1, the V gene TRBV6-1, with D unresolved. Germline CDR1 is MNHNS and CDR2 is SASEGT. The CDR3 totals 13 residues. V lost 4 bases, J lost 4 bases, and 8 bases lay in between.

V gene TRBV18 combines with J gene TRBJ2-1, with a weak D call TRBD2 (6 bases). The CDR3 contains 16 residues. Germline CDR1 KGHSH, CDR2 LQKENI. V was trimmed by 6 bases and J by 5 bases, leaving 20 bases between them. The CDR3 sequence is CASSNPLAGGDNEQFF. Written as DNA, the CDR3 is TGTGCCAGCTCCAACCCCCTAGCCGGGGGAGACAATGAGCAGTTCTTC.

This clonotype was detected a few times. The chain is built from TRBV5-5 and TRBJ2-1, with a tentative D call TRBD2 (7 bases). CDR1 is SGHKS, CDR2 YYEKEE, per germline (reference sequence). The CDR3 contains 17 residues. Trimming shortened V by 1 base and J by 5 bases, and 19 bases separated the two germline ends. CDR3 DNA sequence: TGTGCCAGCAGCTTGTTTTCGCGGCGGGGGCTAAACAATGAGCAGTTCTTC. It specifies CASSLFSRRGLNNEQFF.